This is a list of T cell receptor beta chains from one sample in a study of CD8 T cell repertoires and HIV-1 epitope variants. Their specific antigens are unknown. TCRdb keeps only in-frame clones here, not all; method: immunoSEQ multiplex PCR. The sample yields some 4,700 clones, 66% seen once. Material: cultured CD8+ T cells derived from PBMCs. The receptors come from a male donor with HIV. The CDR3 runs from the conserved cysteine through the conserved F or W. D genes are given only for firm matches. Clone size is given for some rows only: seen once, a few or many times, or a class if the clone is expanded.

j_call d_call clone_size v_call cdr3_nt cdr3_aa
TRBJ1-3 NA NA TRBV11-2 TGTGCCAGCAGCTTTCCCCGTGCGGGAGTTGGTGGAAACACCATATATTTT CASSFPRAGVGGNTIYF
TRBJ1-2 TRBD1 few TRBV2 TGTGCCAGCAGTGACCGGGACAGTTCCATCTATGGCTACACCTTC CASSDRDSSIYGYTF
TRBJ2-1 NA NA TRBV5-1 TGCGCCAGCAGCTTCCACGGTGAGGAGCAGTTCTTC CASSFHGEEQFF
TRBJ2-2 NA NA TRBV9 TGTGCCAGCAGCCCAAACACCGGGGAGCTGTTTTTT CASSPNTGELFF
TRBJ2-7 TRBD1 NA TRBV11-2 TGTGCCAGCAGCCCCACCCCGGGACAGAACTACGAGCAGTACTTC CASSPTPGQNYEQYF
TRBJ1-1 TRBD1 NA TRBV5-1 TGCGCCAGCAGCTTGGGACAGGGGTCCGGTAAAGCTTTCTTT CASSLGQGSGKAFF
TRBJ1-2 TRBD1 medium-sized TRBV27 TGTGCCAGCAGGAGTGGACAGGGGCGTGACTATGGCTACACCTTC CASRSGQGRDYGYTF
TRBJ2-1 TRBD2 NA TRBV5-4 TGTGCCAGCAGCTTGGGGACTAGCGCGCTTGAGCAGTTCTTC CASSLGTSALEQFF
TRBJ1-2 NA NA TRBV7-9 TGCGCCAGCAGCCAAGATCCCGTCGAACTCGACTATGGCTACACCTTC CASSQDPVELDYGYTF
TRBJ2-7 NA NA TRBV2 TGTGCCAGCAGCCCTAGCTCCTACGAGCAGTACTTC CASSPSSYEQYF
TRBJ2-3 NA few TRBV7-3 TGTGCCAGCAGCTTAATAGCGGAGAGCACAGATACGCAGTATTTT CASSLIAESTDTQYF
TRBJ2-1 NA few TRBV19 TGTGCCAGTAGTATTATGTCCGACAATGAGCAGTTCTTC CASSIMSDNEQFF
TRBJ2-7 TRBD1 NA TRBV28 TGTGCCAGCAGTCCTTACCATCGGGACAGCCCCAGCTACGAGCAGTACTTC CASSPYHRDSPSYEQYF
TRBJ2-3 NA NA TRBV28 TGTGCCAGCAGTTTTACTTCACTCACAGATACGCAGTATTTT CASSFTSLTDTQYF
TRBJ2-2 TRBD1 NA TRBV7-9 TGTGCCAGCAGCTTAGCGCATACGGGACAGTTCACCGGGGAGCTGTTTTTT CASSLAHTGQFTGELFF
TRBJ1-1 NA NA TRBV5-4 TGTGCCAGCAGCCAGCAAGGGGGGAACACTGAAGCTTTCTTT CASSQQGGNTEAFF
TRBJ2-1 NA once TRBV28 TGTGCCAGCAGTTTTGGGGGCCGTGGCAATGAGCAGTTCTTC CASSFGGRGNEQFF
TRBJ2-2 NA NA TRBV6-4 TGTGCCAGCAGTGTCGGGGGAGACACCGGGGAGCTGTTTTTT CASSVGGDTGELFF
TRBJ2-7 NA few TRBV27 TGTGCCAGCAGCCCCTCAGGGACACTGTACGAGCAGTACTTC CASSPSGTLYEQYF
TRBJ2-7 NA NA TRBV7-9 TGTGCCAGCAGCCCACCGGGTTCAACCTACGAGCAGTACTTC CASSPPGSTYEQYF
TRBJ2-1 NA NA TRBV7-9 TGTGCAGGGGCCCGCTCCTACAATGAGCAGTTCTTC CAGARSYNEQFF
TRBJ2-5 NA NA TRBV5-2 TGTGCCAGCAGCTCCGCCGGGATAGATCAAGAGACCCAGTACTTC CASSSAGIDQETQYF
TRBJ1-5 NA NA TRBV19 TGTGCCAGTAGTATAGTTGCCAGCAATCAGCCCCAGCATTTT CASSIVASNQPQHF
TRBJ2-2 TRBD1 once TRBV11-2 TGTGCCAGCAGCGAAACAGGGGGTGCCGGGGAGCTGTTTTTT CASSETGGAGELFF
TRBJ1-1 NA NA TRBV19 TGTGCCAGTAGTATAGGGGGGGCAGAAGCTTTCTTT CASSIGGAEAFF
TRBJ2-1 NA once TRBV5-5 TGTGCCAGCAGCTTGGATATTTACAATGAGCAGTTCTTC CASSLDIYNEQFF
TRBJ2-1 NA NA TRBV19 TGTGCCAGTAGTATATTCCAAGGACAGATCAATGAGCAGTTCTTC CASSIFQGQINEQFF
TRBJ1-1 NA once TRBV5-4 TGTGCCAGCAGCCTCGAATGGGGGTCGAGCACTGAAGCTTTCTTT CASSLEWGSSTEAFF
TRBJ1-4 NA few TRBV5-1 TGCGCCAGCAGCTTTCAGGGCTCGAGTGAAAAACTGTTTTTT CASSFQGSSEKLFF
TRBJ2-3 NA NA TRBV7-9 TGTGCCAGCAGCTCTTTTCCCGACTCTAGCACAGATACGCAGTATTTT CASSSFPDSSTDTQYF
TRBJ2-3 NA NA TRBV4-1 TGCGCCAGCAGCCAAGACCCTAGCACAGATACGCAGTATTTT CASSQDPSTDTQYF
TRBJ2-7 NA once TRBV5-1 TGCGCCAGCAGTAACGCCGGGACGGGGAACTACGAGCAGTACTTC CASSNAGTGNYEQYF
TRBJ1-1 NA NA TRBV7-7 TGTGCTAGCAGTCGTTCCGTCAGCACTGAAGCTTTCTTT CASSRSVSTEAFF
TRBJ1-2 NA NA TRBV7-2 TGTGCCAGCACCTCGACAGCCGTTTCATATGGCTACACCTTC CASTSTAVSYGYTF
TRBJ1-1 TRBD1 NA TRBV29-1 TGCAGCGTGGTGGACAGGGGTCGGGACACTGAAGCTTTCTTT CSVVDRGRDTEAFF
TRBJ2-7 NA NA TRBV19 TGTGCCAGTAGTACGGACGGCTCCTACGAGCAGTACTTC CASSTDGSYEQYF
TRBJ2-7 NA NA TRBV7-2 TGTGCCAGCAGCATAACCGCCGGGACAAATGTCGAGCAGTACTTC CASSITAGTNVEQYF
TRBJ2-5 TRBD1 NA TRBV30 TGTGCCTGGCAGGACAGGGGCGGGGAGACCCAGTACTTC CAWQDRGGETQYF
TRBJ2-7 NA NA TRBV7-9 TGTGCCAGCAGCTCTCTTCTGATAACTCAGGGGCCGTTGACCTACGAGCAGTACTTC CASSSLLITQGPLTYEQYF
TRBJ1-1 NA NA TRBV10-1 TGCGCCAGCAATTCTAAACGGGCCACTGAAGCTTTCTTT CASNSKRATEAFF
TRBJ1-2 NA few TRBV4-3 TGCGCCAGCAGCCAAGAGCTCGGATCTAACTATGGCTACACCTTC CASSQELGSNYGYTF
TRBJ1-2 NA few TRBV28 TGTGCCAGCAGTTCGGCGAGGGGCTACACCTTC CASSSARGYTF
TRBJ2-7 NA NA TRBV6-5 TGTGCCAGCAGTTACTCTGGAAGCTACGAGCAGTACTTC CASSYSGSYEQYF
TRBJ2-2 NA NA TRBV30 TGTGCCTGGAGTGTGGGACTTGGGGGCGGGGAGCTGTTTTTT CAWSVGLGGGELFF
TRBJ1-2 NA NA TRBV11-2 TGTGCCAGCAGCCCAAGGGGCATTGCGTATGGCTACACCTTC CASSPRGIAYGYTF
TRBJ2-5 TRBD2 few TRBV5-1 TGCGCCAGCAGTTTTTATAGCGGGAGAAGGGGAGAGACCCAGTACTTC CASSFYSGRRGETQYF
TRBJ1-6 TRBD1 NA TRBV7-9 TGTGCCAGCAACCGACAGGGAGCAGATTCACCCCTCCACTTT CASNRQGADSPLHF